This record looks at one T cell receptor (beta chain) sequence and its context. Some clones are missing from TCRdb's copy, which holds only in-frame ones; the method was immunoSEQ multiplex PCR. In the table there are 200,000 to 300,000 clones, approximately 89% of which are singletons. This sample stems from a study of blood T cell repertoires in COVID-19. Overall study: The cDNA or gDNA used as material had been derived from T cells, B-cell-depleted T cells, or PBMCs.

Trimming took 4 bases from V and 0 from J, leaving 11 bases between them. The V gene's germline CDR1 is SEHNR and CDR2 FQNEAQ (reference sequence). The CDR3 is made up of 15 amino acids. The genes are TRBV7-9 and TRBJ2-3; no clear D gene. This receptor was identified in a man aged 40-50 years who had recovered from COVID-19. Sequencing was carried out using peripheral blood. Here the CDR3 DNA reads TGTGCCAGCAGCTCCGATGGGCCTAGCACAGATACGCAGTATTTT. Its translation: CASSSDGPSTDTQYF.